This TCR beta chain was sequenced during a study of cytomegalovirus exposure and HLA in healthy donors. The study, taken as a whole, reports: It was 150 to 200 TCR beta chains that were listed as cytomegalovirus-associated. In the analysis, some V segments, TRBV6-2 and TRBV6-3 included, were excluded as indistinguishable. CMV serostatus was the sole immune exposure data available. Previous analysis showed most TCR beta V segments were productive about 90% or about 30% of the time.

In regard to this clone: Its target is not known.

The PCR contained 60 Vbeta and 13 Jbeta primers. Only in-frame clones appear in the TCRdb table, and some are missing; sequencing was by immunoSEQ multiplex PCR. The sample lists 75,000 to 90,000 clones, around 76% occurring once. Germline-derived CDR1 and CDR2 are SGHRS and YFSETQ. J gave up 1 base and V 0 bases, and 3 bases lay outside the gene matches. CDR3 size: 15 residues. This sequence originates from a male donor in good health and CMV-seropositive. Sample: PBMCs. The J gene is TRBJ1-1, the V gene TRBV5-1; 7 bases are a match to TRBD1. Here the CDR3 DNA reads TGCGCCAGCAGCTTGGCCGGGACAGCGAACACTGAAGCTTTCTTT. Translated, it gives CASSLAGTANTEAFF.